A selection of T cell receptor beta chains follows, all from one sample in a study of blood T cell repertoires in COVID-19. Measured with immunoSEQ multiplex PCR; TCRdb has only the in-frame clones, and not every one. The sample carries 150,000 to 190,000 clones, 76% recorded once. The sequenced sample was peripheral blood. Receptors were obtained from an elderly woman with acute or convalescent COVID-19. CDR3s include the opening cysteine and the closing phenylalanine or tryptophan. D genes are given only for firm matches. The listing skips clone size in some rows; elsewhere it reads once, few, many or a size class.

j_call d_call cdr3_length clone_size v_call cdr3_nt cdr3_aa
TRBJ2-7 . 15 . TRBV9 TGTGCCAGCAGCGTAGGGTTAGACTATTCCTACGAGCAGTACTTC CASSVGLDYSYEQYF
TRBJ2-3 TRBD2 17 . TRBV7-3 TGTGCCAGCAGCCGCGATTCGAGCGGGAGCGGTACAGATACGCAGTATTTT CASSRDSSGSGTDTQYF
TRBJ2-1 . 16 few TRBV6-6 TGTGCCAGCAGGTCTTCCCTAGCAAACAATTACAATGAGCAGTTCTTC CASRSSLANNYNEQFF
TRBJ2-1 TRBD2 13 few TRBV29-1 TGCAGCGTTAGCGGGAGCTCCTACAATGAGCAGTTCTTC CSVSGSSYNEQFF
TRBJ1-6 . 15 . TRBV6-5 TGTGCCAGCAGTACCGAATGGCCTTCCTCCTCACCCCTCCACTTT CASSTEWPSSSPLHF
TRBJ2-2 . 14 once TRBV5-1 TGCGCCAGCGGGGGCACCTCGAACACCGGGGAGCTGTTTTTT CASGGTSNTGELFF
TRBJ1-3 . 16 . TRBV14 TGTGCCAGCAGCCCCCAAGTTGGAGGCTCTGGAAACACCATATATTTT CASSPQVGGSGNTIYF
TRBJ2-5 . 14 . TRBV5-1 TGCGCCAGCAGCTCCCCGGTAAATGTAGAGACCCAGTACTTC CASSSPVNVETQYF
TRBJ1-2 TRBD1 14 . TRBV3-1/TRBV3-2 TGTGCCAGCAGCCTGCAGACAGGGGCTGGTGGCTACACCTTC CASSLQTGAGGYTF
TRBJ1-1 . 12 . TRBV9 TGTGCCAGCAGCACTGTAAACACTGAAGCTTTCTTT CASSTVNTEAFF
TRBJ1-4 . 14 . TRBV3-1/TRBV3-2 TGTGCCAGCAGCCGAGGGGGTCTAAATGAAAAACTGTTTTTT CASSRGGLNEKLFF
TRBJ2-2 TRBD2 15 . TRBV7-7 TGTGCCAGCAGCTTAGTCGCGGGAGGCAGCGGGGAGCTGTTTTTT CASSLVAGGSGELFF
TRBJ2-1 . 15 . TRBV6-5 TGTGCCAGCAGTTACGGACAGAGCTCCTACAATGAGCAGTTCTTC CASSYGQSSYNEQFF
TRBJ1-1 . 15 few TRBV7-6 TGTGCCAGCAGCCAAACAGGGCTCGCGGCCACTGAAGCTTTCTTT CASSQTGLAATEAFF
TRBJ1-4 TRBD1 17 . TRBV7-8 TGTGCCAGCAGCGCCCGTCCTATGACAGGGGGCATTGAAAAACTGTTTTTT CASSARPMTGGIEKLFF
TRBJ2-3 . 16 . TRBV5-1 TGCGCCAGCAGCTTGGGTACCGGGACTAGCACAGATACGCAGTATTTT CASSLGTGTSTDTQYF
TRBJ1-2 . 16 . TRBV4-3 TGCGCCAGCAGCCAAGATTTTGCAGGGTCGTGGTATGGCTACACCTTC CASSQDFAGSWYGYTF
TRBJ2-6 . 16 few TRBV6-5 TGTGCCAGCAGTTACTCACCGGGGGCTGGGGCCAACGTCCTGACTTTC CASSYSPGAGANVLTF
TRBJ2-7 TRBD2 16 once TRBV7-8 TGTGCCAGCAGCTTATTCGGGACTAGCGGGGGGAGGGAGCAGTACTTC CASSLFGTSGGREQYF
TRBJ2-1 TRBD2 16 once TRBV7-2 TGTGCCAGCAGCTTATTGTTTCAGACTAGCGGAAATGAGCAGTTCTTC CASSLLFQTSGNEQFF
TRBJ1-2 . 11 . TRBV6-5 TGTGCCAGCAGTTCCGGCTATGGCTACACCTTC CASSSGYGYTF
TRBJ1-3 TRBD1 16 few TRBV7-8 TGTGCCAGCAGCCTGATGGGACAGCACTCTGGAAACACCATATATTTT CASSLMGQHSGNTIYF
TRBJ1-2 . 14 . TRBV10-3 TGTGCCATCAGTGAGCAGGGGCAGACCTATGGCTACACCTTC CAISEQGQTYGYTF
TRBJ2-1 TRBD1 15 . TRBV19 TGTGCCAGTAGGAGCGGGACAGGGGCAGAGGATGAGCAGTTCTTC CASRSGTGAEDEQFF
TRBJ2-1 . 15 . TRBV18 TGTGCCAGCTCACCTCCAACAGGCCGAGACAATGAGCAGTTCTTC CASSPPTGRDNEQFF
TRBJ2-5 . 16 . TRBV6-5 TGTGCCAGCAGTTACTCACGCGGGCTACGGCTAGAGACCCAGTACTTC CASSYSRGLRLETQYF
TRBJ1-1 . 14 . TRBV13 TGTGCCAGCAGCCTCCTAACGGTGAACACTGAAGCTTTCTTT CASSLLTVNTEAFF
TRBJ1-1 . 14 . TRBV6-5 TGTGCCAGCACCCTCCAGGGGAAGAACACTGAAGCTTTCTTT CASTLQGKNTEAFF
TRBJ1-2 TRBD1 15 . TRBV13 TGTGCCAGCAGCCAATTTGGGACAGGGGAGCAGGGCTACACCTTC CASSQFGTGEQGYTF
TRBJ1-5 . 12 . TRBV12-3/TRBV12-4 TGTGCCAGCAGTTTCAGGGGTCAGCCCCAGCATTTT CASSFRGQPQHF
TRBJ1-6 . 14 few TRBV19 TGTGCCAGTAGTACCGTTGGGGGGAATTCACCCCTCCACTTT CASSTVGGNSPLHF
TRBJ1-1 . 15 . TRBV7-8 TGTGCCAGCAGCTTTCTAACAGGACTAAACACTGAAGCTTTCTTT CASSFLTGLNTEAFF
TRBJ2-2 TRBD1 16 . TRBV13 TGTGCCAGCAGCTTATTGGGACAGATAAAAACCGGGGAGCTGTTTTTT CASSLLGQIKTGELFF